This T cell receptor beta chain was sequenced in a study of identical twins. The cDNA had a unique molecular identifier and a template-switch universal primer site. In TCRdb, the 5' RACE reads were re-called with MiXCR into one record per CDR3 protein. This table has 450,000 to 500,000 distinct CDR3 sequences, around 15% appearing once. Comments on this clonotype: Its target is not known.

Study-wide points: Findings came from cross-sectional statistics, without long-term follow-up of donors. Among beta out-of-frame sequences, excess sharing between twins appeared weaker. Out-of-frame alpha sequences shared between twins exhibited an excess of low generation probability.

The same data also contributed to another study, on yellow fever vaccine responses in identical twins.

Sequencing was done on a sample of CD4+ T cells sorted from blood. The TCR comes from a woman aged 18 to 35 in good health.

The DNA for the CDR3 is TGTGCCACCAGCAGAGGGGCGGGGAGCTCCTACAATGAGCAGTTCTTC. It yields the protein CATSRGAGSSYNEQFF. The chain is built from TRBV15 and TRBJ2-1, with D possibly matching TRBD2 (6 bases). Germline assignment: CDR1 LNHNV and CDR2 YYDKDF (reference sequence). The CDR3 contains 16 residues. Trimming took off 1 base at V and 0 bases at J, with 10 bases between the two ends.